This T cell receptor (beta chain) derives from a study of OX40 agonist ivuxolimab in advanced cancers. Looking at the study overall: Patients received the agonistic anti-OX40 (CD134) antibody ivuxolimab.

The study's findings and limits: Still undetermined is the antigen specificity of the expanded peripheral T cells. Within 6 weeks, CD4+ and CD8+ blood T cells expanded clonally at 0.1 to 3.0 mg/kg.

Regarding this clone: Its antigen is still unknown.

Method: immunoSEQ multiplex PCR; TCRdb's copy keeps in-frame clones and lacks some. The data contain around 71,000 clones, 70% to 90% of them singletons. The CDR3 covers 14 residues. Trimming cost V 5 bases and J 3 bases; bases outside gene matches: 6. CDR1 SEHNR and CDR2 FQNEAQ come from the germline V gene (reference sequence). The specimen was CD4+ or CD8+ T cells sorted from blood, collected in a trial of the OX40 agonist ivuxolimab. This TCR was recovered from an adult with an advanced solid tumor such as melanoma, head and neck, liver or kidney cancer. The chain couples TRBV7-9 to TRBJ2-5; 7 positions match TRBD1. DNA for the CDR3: TGTGCCAGCAGCCTTGGGACAGCCAAAGAGACCCAGTACTTC. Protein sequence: CASSLGTAKETQYF.